Listed here are 9 T cell receptor beta chains from one sample, sequenced in a study of blood T cell repertoires in COVID-19. Profiled with immunoSEQ multiplex PCR; TCRdb holds only in-frame clones, not every one. The sample lists about 250,000 clones, about 88% occurring once. Sequencing input: PBMCs or T cells enriched from blood (not recorded which). Receptors originate from a woman aged 45-60 years who had recovered from COVID-19.

This chain joins TRBV2 and TRBJ2-1; 10 positions agree with TRBD1. After removal of 4 bases from V and 3 bases from J, the junction contained 0 bases not matched to a gene. Germline V gene data show CDR1 as SNHLY and CDR2 as FYNNEI. The CDR3 runs 14 residues. The CDR3 protein is CASSGTGGYNEQFF. The CDR3 DNA reads as TGTGCCAGCAGTGGGACAGGGGGCTACAATGAGCAGTTCTTC.

This clone was detected only a few times. The rearrangement uses TRBV5-8 and TRBJ1-4; D remains unclear. There are 15 residues in the CDR3. Trimming cost V 4 bases and J 8 bases, with 18 bases left between them. In germline, CDR1 is SGHTS, CDR2 YDEGEE. CDR3 DNA: TGTGCCAGCAGCCAGGCGGGCTCAGAAGGGGAAAAACTGTTTTTT. The encoded protein is CASSQAGSEGEKLFF.

V is TRBV19 and J is TRBJ2-4; possible D gene TRBD2, 6 bases. Germline V gene data show CDR1 as LNHDA and CDR2 as SQIVND (reference sequence). Trimming cost V 6 bases and J 2 bases, with 23 bases left between them. This CDR3 has 18 residues. In nucleotides, the CDR3 is TGTGCCAGTAGGACCGGGAGAAAGATTGAAGAGACCAAAAACATTCAGTACTTC. Protein sequence: CASRTGRKIEETKNIQYF. Using reference TRBV19 and TRBJ2-4 for the parts outside the CDR3, the full variable domain is DGGITQSPKYLFRKEGQNVTLSCEQNLNHDAMYWYRQDPGQGLRLIYYSQIVNDFQKGDIAEGYSVSREKKESFPLTVTSAQKNPTAFYLCASRTGRKIEETKNIQYFGAGTRLSVL.

This clone appeared a single time. The rearrangement joins TRBV6-4 to TRBJ2-1; no clear D gene. Germline V gene sequence: CDR1 MRHNA, CDR2 SNTAGT. This CDR3 comprises 15 residues. The V end was cut by 0 bases, the J end by 0 bases, with 6 bases between. Here the CDR3 DNA reads TGTGCCAGCAGTGACTCCCACTACTCCTACAATGAGCAGTTCTTC. This translates into CASSDSHYSYNEQFF.

The V gene is TRBV11-3, the J gene TRBJ2-1; D is possibly TRBD1 (5 bases). Trimming stripped 5 bases from V and 10 bases from J, with 18 bases between. This CDR3 comprises 14 residues. CDR1 is SGHNT and CDR2 is YENEEA in the germline V gene. Written as DNA, the CDR3 is TGTGCCAGCAGCGTCTCGGCCGGACATGTAGAGCAGTTCTTC. Translation: CASSVSAGHVEQFF.

This chain connects TRBV4-1 to TRBJ2-7, with 9 bases identical to TRBD2. This CDR3 region has 16 residues. CDR1 is MGHRA and CDR2 is YSYEKL in the germline V gene. V lost 0 bases to trimming and J lost 4 bases; unmatched junction nucleotides: 7. The CDR3 DNA reads TGCGCCAGCAGCCAAGAGGAAGCGGGAGGTGTTTACGAGCAGTACTTC. It translates to CASSQEEAGGVYEQYF.

The rearrangement joins TRBV10-3 to TRBJ2-1; 11 nucleotides align to TRBD2. Germline CDR1 ENHRY, CDR2 SYGVKD. V dropped 4 bases and J dropped 4; count of bases not matched to a gene: 6. The CDR3 has 16 amino acids. CDR3 nucleotides: TGTGCCATCAGTGCTCATAGCGGGAGGGTTTACAATGAGCAGTTCTTC. Translating it yields CAISAHSGRVYNEQFF.

The rearrangement joins TRBV27 to TRBJ1-2; 7 bases are shared with TRBD1. Germline lookup yields CDR1 MNHEY and CDR2 SMNVEV (reference sequence). With V trimmed by 4 bases and J by 6 bases, 5 bases remained unmatched. This CDR3 has 13 amino acids. CDR3 in amino acids: CASSYRGKDGYTF. As DNA, the CDR3 is TGTGCCAGCAGTTACAGGGGTAAGGATGGCTACACCTTC.

This clone was observed a single time. The chain joins TRBV28 to TRBJ1-1; no firm D call. Trimming pared 5 bases from V and 5 bases from J, leaving 15 bases between. Germline CDR1 is MDHEN and CDR2 is SYDVKM. The CDR3 totals 14 residues. The DNA for the CDR3 is TGTGCCAGCAGTCCCGCCTTCGGGTGGACTGAAGCTTTCTTT. This sequence encodes CASSPAFGWTEAFF.